Listed here is a single T cell receptor (beta chain). This specimen belongs to a study of ipilimumab plus nivolumab after autologous stem cell transplantation. CDR3 length: 16 amino acids. Trimming cost V 4 bases and J 0 bases; bases outside gene matches: 6. The germline V gene encodes CDR1 SGHKS and CDR2 YYEKEE (reference sequence). Using immunoSEQ multiplex PCR, the repertoire was profiled, and TCRdb retains in-frame clones only, with some absent. The sample shows approximately 10,000 clones, 69% of them seen only once. The sample was PBMCs, taken in a trial of ipilimumab plus nivolumab as post-transplant consolidation. This receptor was obtained from a male donor with diffuse large B-cell lymphoma. The chain couples TRBV5-5 to TRBJ2-7, with 11 positions matching TRBD2. CDR3 in DNA: TGTGCCAGCAGCATACTAGCGGGGGAGCCCTCCTACGAGCAGTACTTC. It translates to CASSILAGEPSYEQYF.